Listed below are T cell receptor beta chains from one sample, sequenced in a study of T cell repertoires in cytomegalovirus infection. One entry per CDR3 protein results from TCRdb running MiXCR on the reads. The sample shows about a million distinct CDR3 sequences, 30% to 40% of them seen only once. Their cognate antigens are unknown. Specimen: cultured CD8+ T cells from PBMCs, collected from culture after CMV antigen stimulation. The source of these receptors is a human donor in good health (CMV status not recorded). Some clones in this sample may be carry-over from other donors' samples. The CDR3 runs from the conserved cysteine through the conserved F or W. The D gene is left open where the match is weak. Clone size is given for some rows only: seen once, a few or many times, or a class if the clone is expanded.

J gene | V gene | D gene | CDR3 length | clone size | CDR3 DNA | CDR3 protein
TRBJ1-2 | TRBV6-1 | TRBD1 | 15 | NA | TGTGCCAGCAGTGAAATTACAGGGGCGGGGTATGGCTACACCTTC | CASSEITGAGYGYTF
TRBJ2-7 | TRBV12-3/TRBV12-4 | TRBD2 | 16 | few | TGTGCCAGCAGTTTAGGACCAGCGGGGAGCTCCTACGAGCAGTACTTC | CASSLGPAGSSYEQYF
TRBJ1-6 | TRBV12-3/TRBV12-4 | NA | 12 | NA | TGTGCCAGCAGGGACAGACGTTCACCCCTCCACTTT | CASRDRRSPLHF
TRBJ1-5 | TRBV7-2 | TRBD1 | 15 | few | TGTGCCAGCAGCTCCCCGACAGGGCCAAATCAGCCCCAGCATTTT | CASSSPTGPNQPQHF
TRBJ2-2 | TRBV27 | TRBD2 | 16 | few | TGTGCCAGCAGAGGGGGAGCGGGGGTCCGGACCGGGGAGCTGTTTTTT | CASRGGAGVRTGELFF
TRBJ1-6 | TRBV2 | NA | 13 | NA | TGTGCCAGCAGTTGGACGTCGAATTCACCCCTCCACTTT | CASSWTSNSPLHF
TRBJ1-2 | TRBV7-9 | NA | 13 | NA | TGTGCCAGCAGCCCTGGGCCCCCCTATGGCTACACCTTC | CASSPGPPYGYTF
TRBJ1-1 | TRBV6-6 | NA | 17 | NA | TGTGCCAGCAGTTACTCTGGGGAGACTGCCATGAACACTGAAGCTTTCTTT | CASSYSGETAMNTEAFF
TRBJ2-5 | TRBV27 | TRBD2 | 16 | few | TGTGCCAGCAGAAGAGGAGGGAACCGCGGGAGAGAGACCCAGTACTTC | CASRRGGNRGRETQYF
TRBJ2-1 | TRBV23-1 | NA | 17 | many | TGCGCCAGCAGTCAATCGACGGGCAGTAGCTCCTACAATGAGCAGTTCTTC | CASSQSTGSSSYNEQFF
TRBJ2-5 | TRBV28 | TRBD2 | 18 | NA | TGTGCCAGCAGTTCAAACCAGGGACTAGCGGGGGGGCAAGAGACCCAGTACTTC | CASSSNQGLAGGQETQYF
TRBJ1-1 | TRBV7-6 | NA | 13 | NA | TGTGCCAGCAGCTTCCTAGGACAGACTGAAGCTTTCTTT | CASSFLGQTEAFF
TRBJ2-1 | TRBV14 | TRBD1 | 17 | NA | TGTGCCAGCAGCGAAGACAGGGGCCCGAGCTCCTACAATGAGCAGTTCTTC | CASSEDRGPSSYNEQFF
TRBJ2-3 | TRBV24-1 | TRBD1 | 15 | NA | TGTGCCACCAGTGATCCGGGGACAGACGCAGATACGCAGTATTTT | CATSDPGTDADTQYF
TRBJ2-2 | TRBV7-6 | NA | 14 | NA | TGTGCCAGCAGCCCCCGTGACACCCCAGGGGAGCTGTTTTTT | CASSPRDTPGELFF
TRBJ2-1 | TRBV28 | NA | 13 | few | TGTGCCAGCAGTTTCACCACGGGGGATGAGCAGTTCTTC | CASSFTTGDEQFF
TRBJ1-1 | TRBV28 | NA | 16 | NA | TGTGCCAGCAGTAAGAACGGCCTTTTAGGGGACACTGAAGCTTTCTTT | CASSKNGLLGDTEAFF
TRBJ1-1 | TRBV6-5 | TRBD1 | 11 | NA | TGTGCCTCCAACACAGGGGAAGAGGCTTTCTTT | CASNTGEEAFF
TRBJ1-2 | TRBV7-2 | TRBD1 | 17 | many | TGTGCCAGCAGCCCCCGACAGGGTGCCCATGGCCCCTATGGCTACACCTTC | CASSPRQGAHGPYGYTF
TRBJ2-3 | TRBV12-3/TRBV12-4 | NA | 18 | NA | TGTGCCAACAGTCCCCAGGACGGGGCCCCAACTTCCACAGATACGCAGTATTTT | CANSPQDGAPTSTDTQYF
TRBJ2-5 | TRBV28 | TRBD2 | 16 | NA | TGTGCCCGCAGTTTACTTTTAGCGGGGTGGGAGGAGACCCAGTACTTC | CARSLLLAGWEETQYF
TRBJ2-1 | TRBV20-1 | NA | 17 | few | TGCAGTGCTAGACCCAGTACCGGGACACTGAATTACAATGAGCAGTTCTTC | CSARPSTGTLNYNEQFF
TRBJ1-2 | TRBV9 | NA | 14 | NA | TGTGCCAGCAGCGTAGCCAACCTAAACTATGGCTACACCTTC | CASSVANLNYGYTF
TRBJ1-2 | TRBV10-3 | NA | 15 | NA | TGTGCCATCAGTGTTCCCGGGGAATTGAGGAGCGGCTACACCTTC | CAISVPGELRSGYTF
TRBJ2-7 | TRBV6-1 | NA | 14 | many | TGTGCCAGCAGTGATACGGGGGGCACCTACGAGCAGTACTTC | CASSDTGGTYEQYF
TRBJ2-2 | TRBV7-7 | TRBD1 | 15 | many | TGTGCTAGCAGCAGAAGACAGGGGAAAGCTGGGGAGCTGTTTTTT | CASSRRQGKAGELFF
TRBJ2-2 | TRBV27 | TRBD1 | 14 | many | TGTGCCAGCAGCTTGACAGGGACGACCGGGGAGCTGTTTTTT | CASSLTGTTGELFF
TRBJ2-7 | TRBV20-1 | NA | 15 | NA | TGCAGTGCTAGAGGGGCGTACGGACAAGATTACGAGCAGTACTTC | CSARGAYGQDYEQYF
TRBJ2-1 | TRBV27 | TRBD2 | 18 | NA | TGTGCCAGCAGTTTATCCCCTCAGGGTAGCGGGACTTACAATGAGCAGTTCTTC | CASSLSPQGSGTYNEQFF
TRBJ1-4 | TRBV4-1 | TRBD1 | 15 | few | TGCGCCAGCAGCCGGCAGGAAGGGACAGACCAAAAACTGTTTTTT | CASSRQEGTDQKLFF
TRBJ1-3 | TRBV27 | TRBD1 | 15 | few | TGTGCCAGCAGCCCGTCCGGGACAGACGGAAACACCATATATTTT | CASSPSGTDGNTIYF
TRBJ2-1 | TRBV9 | TRBD1 | 16 | NA | TGTGCCAGCAGCGTCAGGGGGTCAGGACCCTACAATGAGCAGTTCTTC | CASSVRGSGPYNEQFF
TRBJ2-1 | TRBV2 | TRBD2 | 15 | few | TGTGCCAGCAGTCCCCCCGGGGGGGCGAGGTATGAGCAGTTCTTC | CASSPPGGARYEQFF